This is a list of T cell receptor beta chains from one sample in a study of blood T cell repertoires in COVID-19. TCRdb's table, derived via immunoSEQ multiplex PCR, lists solely in-frame clones and lacks some. This sample has a few hundred thousand clones, with around 86% found just once. The source material was peripheral blood. All receptors come from a woman in her thirties or forties who had recovered from COVID-19. Both conserved end residues are part of each CDR3. D genes are given only for firm matches. Size is stated for part of the rows, as once, few or many counts, or as a class when the clone is expanded.

v_call	clone_size	cdr3_length	j_call	d_call	cdr3_nt	cdr3_aa
TRBV4-1	.	16	TRBJ2-3	.	TGCGCCAGCAGCCAAGGAAGCGGCGGGAGCACAGATACGCAGTATTTT	CASSQGSGGSTDTQYF
TRBV19	.	16	TRBJ2-1	TRBD1	TGTGCCAGTAGTATTAAGGGGACAGGGGGGTACAATGAGCAGTTCTTC	CASSIKGTGGYNEQFF
TRBV25-1	once	13	TRBJ2-7	.	TGTGCCAGCAGGACGGAAGCGGACTACGAGCAGTACTTC	CASRTEADYEQYF
TRBV13	.	17	TRBJ1-2	.	TGTGCCAGCAGCTACAGTCCCGGGCAGGGGCATTTCGATGGCTACACCTTC	CASSYSPGQGHFDGYTF
TRBV27	.	15	TRBJ2-3	.	TGTGCCAGCAACCCCGAGCGGGCACTCACAGATACGCAGTATTTT	CASNPERALTDTQYF
TRBV5-5	.	16	TRBJ2-1	.	TGTGCCAGCAGCTTGGCCTTAGCGGATACCTACAATGAGCAGTTCTTC	CASSLALADTYNEQFF
TRBV3-1/TRBV3-2	.	15	TRBJ2-7	TRBD2	TGTGCCAGCAGCCAGATGTCCGGGACTAGCGACGAGCAGTACTTC	CASSQMSGTSDEQYF
TRBV19	.	16	TRBJ2-1	TRBD2	TGTGCCAGTAGTATTATTGGGACTAGCGGGTTCAATGAGCAGTTCTTC	CASSIIGTSGFNEQFF
TRBV14	.	13	TRBJ1-2	.	TGTGCCAGCAGCCTGTCGGGTGGCTATGGCTACACCTTC	CASSLSGGYGYTF
TRBV10-3	.	15	TRBJ2-3	TRBD2	TGTGCCATCAGTAGCGGGAGTAAGATCACAGATACGCAGTATTTT	CAISSGSKITDTQYF
TRBV27	.	15	TRBJ1-6	TRBD1	TGTGCCAGCAGTTCGGGACAGGGAGGTAGGGCACCCCTCCACTTT	CASSSGQGGRAPLHF
TRBV19	.	13	TRBJ1-6	.	TGTGCCAGTAATCAACCAGGGAATTCACCCCTCCACTTT	CASNQPGNSPLHF
TRBV3-1/TRBV3-2	.	14	TRBJ1-2	TRBD1	TGTGCCAGCAGCCAACCAGACAGGGACTATGGCTACACCTTC	CASSQPDRDYGYTF
TRBV27	.	13	TRBJ1-2	.	TGTGCCAGCAGTTCGACAGGTCGCTATGGCTACACCTTC	CASSSTGRYGYTF
TRBV2	.	15	TRBJ1-5	.	TGTGCCAGCACCCCCCAAGGGGCTAGCAATCAGCCCCAGCATTTT	CASTPQGASNQPQHF
TRBV4-1	.	13	TRBJ2-1	.	TGCGCCAGCAGCCTCTCCCCGGGGGATGAGCAGTTCTTC	CASSLSPGDEQFF
TRBV7-9	.	13	TRBJ1-5	.	TGTGCCAGCAGCATGACAGGATACGAGACCCAGCATTTT	CASSMTGYETQHF